This is a list of T cell receptor beta chains from one sample in a study of T-cell reconstitution after alpha-beta-depleted transplantation in children. TCRdb itself ran the PCR reads through MiXCR, one entry per CDR3 protein. Counted here are more than 400,000 distinct CDR3 sequences, approximately 10% occurring once; the ten biggest clones make up around 15%. Sample: PBMCs, mostly from graft donor cells, taken 180 days after TCRalphabeta/CD19-depleted stem cell transplant. The receptors shown here come from a female patient aged 2-15 years who had a stem cell transplant for aplastic anemia, so the T cells may come from the graft donor. Both conserved end residues are part of each CDR3. D genes are given only for firm matches. The size field is filled for only some rows; it gives once, few, many or a size class.

v_gene	abundance	j_gene	d_gene	CDR3aa
TRBV11-3	many	TRBJ2-1	TRBD1	CASSLVPATGDEQFF
TRBV5-1	few	TRBJ1-3	-	CASSLRPPGTKAGNTIYF
TRBV12-3/TRBV12-4	-	TRBJ2-7	TRBD2	CASSPGEGAFREQYF
TRBV20-1	-	TRBJ1-2	TRBD1	CSARDRDRGSYTF
TRBV29-1	many	TRBJ2-2	TRBD2	CSVELGRRTGELFF
TRBV7-9	few	TRBJ2-1	TRBD2	CASSPTSVSSYNEQFF
TRBV2	many	TRBJ2-7	-	CASIQFYEQYF
TRBV12-3/TRBV12-4	few	TRBJ1-5	-	CATEGQGAQPQHF
TRBV7-3	many	TRBJ2-1	TRBD2	CASSALAGSSYNEQFF
TRBV28	-	TRBJ2-5	TRBD2	CASSAPLSGREETQYF
TRBV7-2	many	TRBJ2-7	-	CASSPRTGAYEQYF
TRBV11-3	few	TRBJ2-1	TRBD2	CASSSRTSGQGGFF
TRBV28	few	TRBJ2-1	TRBD2	CASSKLAGGGEQFF
TRBV9	few	TRBJ1-4	-	CASSAGTLSGELFF
TRBV15	-	TRBJ1-3	TRBD1	CATSRDRGAGNTIYF
TRBV28	few	TRBJ2-7	TRBD1	CASRVGQGRYEQYF
TRBV5-1	-	TRBJ2-2	TRBD2	CASSPGLAGKLRNTGELFF
TRBV20-1	-	TRBJ2-2	TRBD1	CSATDRGQVGELFF
TRBV12-3/TRBV12-4	few	TRBJ2-1	-	CASSLNEIYGFF
TRBV7-9	few	TRBJ2-1	TRBD2	CASSLLAGDPHEQFF
TRBV18	few	TRBJ2-7	-	CASSPTTDYEQYF
TRBV5-1	-	TRBJ2-7	TRBD2	CASSREGVYEQYF